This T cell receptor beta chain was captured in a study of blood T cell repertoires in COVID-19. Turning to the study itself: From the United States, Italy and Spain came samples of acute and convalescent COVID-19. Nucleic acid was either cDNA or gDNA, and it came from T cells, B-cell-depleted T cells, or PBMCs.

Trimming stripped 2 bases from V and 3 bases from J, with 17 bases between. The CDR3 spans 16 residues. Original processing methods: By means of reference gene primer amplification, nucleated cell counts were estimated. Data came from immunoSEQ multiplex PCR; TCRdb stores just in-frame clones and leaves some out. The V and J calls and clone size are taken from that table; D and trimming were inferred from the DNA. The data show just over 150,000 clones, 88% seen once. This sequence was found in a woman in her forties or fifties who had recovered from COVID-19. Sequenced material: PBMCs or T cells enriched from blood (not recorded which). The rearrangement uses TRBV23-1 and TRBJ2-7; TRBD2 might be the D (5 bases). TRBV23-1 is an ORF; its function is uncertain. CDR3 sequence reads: CASSQTRESHGYEQYF. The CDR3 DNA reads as TGCGCCAGCAGTCAAACTAGGGAAAGTCACGGCTACGAGCAGTACTTC.